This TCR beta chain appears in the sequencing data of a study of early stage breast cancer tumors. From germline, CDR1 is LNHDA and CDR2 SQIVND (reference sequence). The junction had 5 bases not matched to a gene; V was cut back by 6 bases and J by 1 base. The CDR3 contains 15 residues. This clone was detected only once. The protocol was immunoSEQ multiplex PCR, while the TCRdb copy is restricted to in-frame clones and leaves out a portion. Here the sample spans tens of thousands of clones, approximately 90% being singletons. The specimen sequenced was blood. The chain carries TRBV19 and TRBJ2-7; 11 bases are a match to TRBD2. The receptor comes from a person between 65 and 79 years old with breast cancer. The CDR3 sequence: CASRSLAGGSYEQYF. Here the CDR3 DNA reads TGTGCCAGTAGGTCTCTAGCGGGAGGATCCTACGAGCAGTACTTC.